The present entry profiles one TCR beta chain with its context. This clonotype occurred a few times. Its antigen has not been determined. No base qualities exist here, and no much larger clone lies one base off it. The treatment or condition label, read with the paper, signifies: live attenuated yellow fever vaccine strain. At each blood-draw timepoint, two biological replicates of bulk PBMCs were obtained. PBMCs were isolated from peripheral blood using a standard Ficoll-Paque protocol. TriZol was used to extract RNA from bulk PBMCs, from CD4 and CD8 fractions, and from dextramer-positive and dextramer-negative fractions. The sample originates from a study of T cells after yellow fever vaccination (dated by TCRdb to about 2019). A note on the overall study: Libraries from fractions with low cell numbers were prepared with the SMART-Seq v4 Ultra Low Input RNA kit. Two healthy male donors made up the cohort, one aged 18 to 30 years and the other aged 30 to 40 years. Blood samples were taken at several timepoints before and after primary and secondary immunization, and bulk PBMC replicates and cell subsets were isolated. To follow T-cell clones before and after primary and booster YFV17D yellow fever vaccination, bulk TCR alpha and beta repertoires were sequenced over time. Findings and caveats that apply to the study as a whole: Because the study included only a couple of donors, the extent to which the findings can be generalized is limited. The secondary T-cell response was weaker than the primary response but faster, peaking on day 5 instead of day 15. Because abundant contaminating clonotypes from the bulk population could be contained in FACS-sorted repertoires, computational filtering was required. A small fraction of clonotypes showed up in both the CD4 and CD8 compartments, probably as a result of convergent recombination. Most clones expanded after primary vaccination were re-detected after the booster (around 96% of CD4 and 88% of CD8), suggesting broad memory maintenance.

TCR cDNA was synthesized by 5'RACE template switching, through which a universal primer site and unique molecular identifiers were introduced. Priming for cDNA synthesis came from both the TCR alpha and TCR beta constant segments. Library amplification used two PCR steps, and the second PCR step added sample barcodes and sequencing adapters. Sequencing of libraries was done on Illumina HiSeq 2500 (2x100 bp) or NovaSeq (2x150 bp). From the authors' description of their analysis: MIGEC was used to demultiplex reads and collapse the reads into UMI consensus sequences, and MiXCR was used for V(D)J alignment. Vaccine-responding clonotypes were defined with edgeR using replicate PBMC samples, requiring FDR below 0.01 and a log2 fold change above 5 up to day 15. CD4 or CD8 identity was assigned to each bulk clonotype according to whether the clonotype was present at higher abundance in the sequenced CD4 repertoire or the sequenced CD8 repertoire. TCRdb redid the processing of the public reads, applying fastp at Q25 and MiXCR, and retained in-frame beta chains. Here each entry gathers all rows of one CDR3 protein and keeps the most common genes and DNA. These V and J calls are TCRdb output, not the study's own analysis. This sample is represented by 300,000 to 400,000 distinct CDR3 sequences; 8.5% to 9% of them were singletons. The top ten clonotypes cover around 17% of the sample.

The CDR3 runs 15 residues from the cysteine to the phenylalanine. Kept here is only the CDR3 DNA, which spans 45 bases and is read in frame from base 1. V is pared back by 5 bases and J by 0 bases, with 13 bases lying between the germline termini. The germline V gene (reference sequence) supplies CDR1 SGHNT and CDR2 YYREEE. Sequenced material: PBMCs, taken on the day of the first yellow fever vaccination. The V gene is TRBV5-4 and the J gene is TRBJ2-3; a weak D assignment points to TRBD1 (6 bases agree). This receptor was taken from a young man who received the YFV17D yellow fever vaccine. The CDR3 here reads CASSPKDRSTDTQYF. Read as DNA, the sequence is TGTGCCAGCAGTCCGAAGGACAGAAGCACAGATACGCAGTATTTT.